The TCR beta chain under discussion was sequenced for a study of T cells expressing NK-cell markers. Whole-study findings and limits: Of the CD8+ T cell pool in about 6 donors, about 1.0-7.0% was accounted for by dominant NKG2C+ clonotypes.

Following a re-call of the 5' RACE reads, TCRdb has one entry per CDR3 protein and lacks DNA. This sample's clone table lists about 260,000 distinct CDR3 sequences. A note on this clonotype: What it recognizes is unknown.

This CDR3 has 15 amino acids. Germline V gene sequence: CDR1 SGHRS, CDR2 YFSETQ. The sequenced sample was blood T cells: a sorted CD56 or NKG2C T cell subset, CD4+ or CD8+ T cells, or bulk PBMC T cells (not recorded which). The chain couples TRBV5-1 to TRBJ2-1; TCRdb selects TRBD2, and the lack of DNA leaves this call unchecked. The receptor comes from a woman aged 18 to 75 in good health. This CDR3 reads CASSLGTSGGSEQFF. The full variable domain, rest sourced from reference TRBV5-1 and TRBJ2-1, is KAGVTQTPRYLIKTRGQQVTLSCSPISGHRSVSWYQQTPGQGLQFLFEYFSETQRNKGNFPGRFSGRQFSNSRSEMNVSTLELGDSALYLCASSLGTSGGSEQFFGPGTRLTVL.